These 2 T cell receptor beta chains were sequenced from one sample in a study of PD-1 blockade in classical Hodgkin lymphoma. Here immunoSEQ multiplex PCR was the method, and the copy in TCRdb shows in-frame clones only, minus some. The data contain about 26,000 clones, around 64% of them singletons. Every patient relapsed after autologous stem cell transplantation, and brentuximab vedotin exposure varied. Here the sequenced sample was peripheral blood mononuclear cells (PBMCs), taken before the second cycle of nivolumab. The receptor set was obtained from a human donor with classical Hodgkin lymphoma.

This sequence joins TRBV6-5 and TRBJ1-1, with D possibly TRBD1 on 5 matching bases. The germline CDR1 and CDR2 sequences are MNHEY and SVGAGI. Trimming took off 4 bases at V and 0 bases at J, with 12 bases between the two ends. The CDR3 has 15 amino acids. Here the CDR3 DNA reads TGTGCCAGCAGTTTCAGGGATTTCATGAACACTGAAGCTTTCTTT. It yields the protein CASSFRDFMNTEAFF.

In its sample, this clone was seen a few times. This chain connects TRBV7-8 to TRBJ2-7; possibly TRBD2 for D (6 bases). V was clipped by 5 bases and J by 0 bases, with 17 bases between them. From germline, CDR1 is SGHVS and CDR2 FQNEAQ. The CDR3 has 16 residues. This CDR3 is CASSGPGLQSSYEQYF. The DNA of the CDR3 is TGTGCCAGCAGCGGGCCGGGACTGCAGAGCTCCTACGAGCAGTACTTC.